Presented here are 5 T cell receptor beta chains from one specimen sequenced in a study of read filtering for tumor transcriptome and immune sequencing. The library was built from roughly 400 ng RNA with molecular barcoded adaptors for alpha/delta and beta/gamma chains. Using its own MiXCR run on the reads, TCRdb lists one record per CDR3 protein. This sample has 45,000 to 55,000 distinct CDR3 sequences; 10% to 15% occur once, and the top ten carry 13% to 15%. What was sequenced was a population of CD138-negative cells sorted from bone marrow. These receptor sequences come from a donor at least 40 years old with multiple myeloma.

This clonotype has at least ten counts. This chain links TRBV29-1 with TRBJ2-1, with 7 bases matching TRBD1. The length of the CDR3 is 10 residues. V was pared by 6 bases and J by 9 bases, with 2 bases of the junction left unmatched. Germline CDR1 SQVTM, CDR2 ANQGSEA. The CDR3 region has the DNA TGCAGCGTAGGGGGCGGTGAGCAGTTCTTC. Amino acids: CSVGGGEQFF.

This clonotype appeared many times. Lacking the conserved final phenylalanine or tryptophan, this CDR3 likely reflects a read error. The chain couples TRBV19 to TRBJ2-4; 8 nucleotides line up with TRBD1. Unmatched junction bases numbered 4, after V lost 6 bases and J lost 3 bases. From germline, CDR1 is LNHDA and CDR2 SQIVND (reference sequence). The CDR3 extends over 14 amino acids. The CDR3, as DNA: TGTGCCAGTAGCCTACAGGGGGTCAAAAACATTCAGTACCTC. Translation gives CASSLQGVKNIQYL.

This clonotype has ten or more counts. The rearrangement uses TRBV15 and TRBJ1-1, with 9 bases that match TRBD1. Germline V gene lookup returns CDR1 LNHNV and CDR2 YYDKDF (reference sequence). J gave up 1 base and V 5 bases, and 5 bases lay outside the gene matches. CDR3 length: 15 amino acids. The CDR3 here is CATSFPGQGNTEAFF. The DNA of the CDR3 is TGTGCCACCAGCTTTCCGGGACAGGGGAACACTGAAGCTTTCTTT.

The sample holds many counts of this clonotype. The gene calls are TRBV6-6 and TRBJ1-5; D unclear. CDR1 is MNHNY, CDR2 SVGAGI, per germline (reference sequence). The CDR3 has 12 residues. V was cut by 6 bases and J by 5 bases, with 8 bases left in between. In DNA, the CDR3 is TGTGCCAGCAGAGGAGGCGATCAGCCCCAGCATTTT. It yields the protein CASRGGDQPQHF.

This clonotype appeared many times. The chain recombines TRBV9 with TRBJ1-5, with TRBD1 as a possible D gene (6 bases). In germline, CDR1 is SGDLS, CDR2 YYNGEE. Trimming shortened V by 4 bases and J by 4 bases, and 15 bases separated the two germline ends. The CDR3 has 15 amino acids. CDR3 bases: TGTGCCAGCAGCCGGAGGGGGGAAATAAATCAGCCCCAGCATTTT. It is translated as CASSRRGEINQPQHF.